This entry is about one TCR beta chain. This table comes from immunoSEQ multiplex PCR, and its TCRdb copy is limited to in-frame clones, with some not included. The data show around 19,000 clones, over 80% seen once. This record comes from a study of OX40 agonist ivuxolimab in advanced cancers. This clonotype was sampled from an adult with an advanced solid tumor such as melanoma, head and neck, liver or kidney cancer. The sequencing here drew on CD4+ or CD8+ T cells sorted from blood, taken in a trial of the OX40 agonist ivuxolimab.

The CDR3 DNA reads TGCGCCAGCAGCTTGGGTAGCGGGGGGCCCGACGAGCAGTACTTC. This sequence encodes CASSLGSGGPDEQYF. J is TRBJ2-7 and V is TRBV5-1; TRBD2 matches at 10 bases. V was clipped by 0 bases and J by 5 bases; unmatched bases: 5. Germline V gene data show CDR1 as SGHRS and CDR2 as YFSETQ. There are 15 residues in the CDR3.